This T cell receptor beta chain was profiled in a study of yellow fever vaccine responses in identical twins. Findings and caveats of the study: After vaccination, twins' T cell response reportedly seemed partly convergent, partly personalized.

TCRdb re-analysed the RT-PCR reads in MiXCR, keeping a single row per CDR3 protein. Of thousands of distinct CDR3 sequences listed, approximately 80% are singletons. CDR1 and CDR2 from the germline V gene are WNHNN and SYGVQD (reference sequence). This CDR3 has 17 residues. The V gene lost 6 bases and the J gene lost 5 bases, with 23 bases spanning the gap. Concerning this clonotype: The antigen is not known.

The source of this sequence is a woman aged 18-29 years who received the yellow fever vaccine. The sequencing here drew on T cells from blood (PBMCs), unsorted or a sorted subset (not recorded which), taken before or after yellow fever vaccination (not recorded which). The chain has TRBV10-1 and TRBJ2-1; the D gene is possibly TRBD1 (5 bases). As DNA, the CDR3 is TGCGCCAGCAGGACCCCTAATGACACATCAGGGCACAATGAGCAGTTCTTC. Translated, it gives CASRTPNDTSGHNEQFF.